Listed here are 14 T cell receptor beta chains from one sample, sequenced in a study of blood T cell repertoires in COVID-19. Produced via immunoSEQ multiplex PCR; TCRdb's table is partial and in-frame only. The sample carries some 110,000 clones, around nine tenths recorded once. The sequenced material came from peripheral blood. The receptors come from a human donor in a cohort sampled during active COVID-19.

The rearrangement links TRBV7-9 to TRBJ1-3, with D uncertain. V lost 2 bases and J lost 2, with 13 bases in between. The CDR3 contains 16 residues. Looked up from germline, CDR1 is SEHNR and CDR2 is FQNEAQ (reference sequence). The CDR3 coding sequence is TGTGCCAGCAGCTTATTAAGCGGAACTACTGGAAACACCATATATTTT. Translating it yields CASSLLSGTTGNTIYF.

A single count supports this clone. V usage is TRBV30 and J usage is TRBJ1-1; no firm D call. Trimming took off 3 bases at V and 1 base at J, with 12 bases between the two ends. CDR1 and CDR2 from the germline V gene are GTSNPN and SVGIG (reference sequence). This CDR3 has 14 amino acids. The CDR3 loop is CAWRRATENTEAFF. DNA for the CDR3: TGTGCCTGGAGGAGGGCGACGGAGAACACTGAAGCTTTCTTT.

This chain uses TRBV5-1 with TRBJ2-7; TRBD1 matches 8 bases. Looked up from germline, CDR1 is SGHRS and CDR2 is YFSETQ. The CDR3 has 14 residues. After removal of 1 base from V and 2 bases from J, the junction contained 2 bases not matched to a gene. The CDR3 loop reads CASSLWTGPYEQYF. The CDR3 DNA reads TGCGCCAGCAGCTTGTGGACAGGGCCCTACGAGCAGTACTTC. The whole variable domain, filled in from reference TRBV5-1 and TRBJ2-7, reads KAGVTQTPRYLIKTRGQQVTLSCSPISGHRSVSWYQQTPGQGLQFLFEYFSETQRNKGNFPGRFSGRQFSNSRSEMNVSTLELGDSALYLCASSLWTGPYEQYFGPGTRLTVT.

V is TRBV28 and J is TRBJ2-3, with 8 bases identical to TRBD2. Germline V gene data show CDR1 as MDHEN and CDR2 as SYDVKM. This CDR3 comprises 16 residues. The junction had 10 bases not matched to a gene; V was cut back by 5 bases and J by 3 bases. As DNA, the CDR3 is TGTGCCAGCAGTCCCTTAACGGGAGGGCCAACAGATACGCAGTATTTT. Its translation: CASSPLTGGPTDTQYF.

The V and J genes are TRBV29-1 and TRBJ2-1, with 9 bases aligning to TRBD2. CDR3 length: 14 amino acids. The germline V gene encodes CDR1 SQVTM and CDR2 ANQGSEA. Trimming cost V 7 bases and J 5 bases; bases outside gene matches: 9. CDR3 bases: TGCAGCGGGAGACCCCGACTAGCGGACAATGAGCAGTTCTTC. The encoded protein is CSGRPRLADNEQFF.

The gene calls are TRBV6-5 and TRBJ2-7; 7 bases match TRBD2. V was pared by 11 bases and J by 7 bases, with 14 bases of the junction left unmatched. Germline CDR1 and CDR2: MNHEY and SVGAGI. This CDR3 spans 13 amino acids. Here the CDR3 reads CAATGRGKREQYF. The CDR3, as DNA: TGTGCCGCGACCGGGCGGGGGAAGAGGGAGCAGTACTTC.

V is TRBV19 and J is TRBJ1-5, with D uncertain. The CDR3 is made up of 14 amino acids. V lost 3 bases and J 4 bases, leaving 10 bases between the germline ends. The V gene's germline CDR1 is LNHDA and CDR2 SQIVND (reference sequence). CDR3 in DNA: TGTGCCAGTAGTATGTATGGCAGTAATCAGCCCCAGCATTTT. This translates into CASSMYGSNQPQHF.

The rearrangement uses TRBV5-1 and TRBJ2-1; 7 nucleotides line up with TRBD1. There are 16 residues in the CDR3. Germline trimming cut 4 bases from V and 3 bases from J; bases unmatched to any gene: 10. Germline V gene lookup returns CDR1 SGHRS and CDR2 YFSETQ. The DNA of the CDR3 is TGCGCCAGCAGCCAGCAGGGACAGATGGGCTACAATGAGCAGTTCTTC. This codes for CASSQQGQMGYNEQFF.

The V gene is TRBV27, the J gene TRBJ2-1, with 16 positions matching TRBD2. V lost 8 bases to trimming and J lost 7 bases; unmatched junction nucleotides: 2. The V gene's germline CDR1 is MNHEY and CDR2 SMNVEV (reference sequence). The CDR3 has 14 residues. The CDR3, as DNA: TGTGCCAGCGGGACTAGCGGGAGGGTGAATGAGCAGTTCTTC. This encodes CASGTSGRVNEQFF.

The genes are TRBV6-5 and TRBJ1-2; D call uncertain. The CDR3 length is 13 residues. V gave up 5 bases and J gave up 5 bases, with 12 bases separating them. Germline V CDR1 and CDR2: MNHEY, SVGAGI. The CDR3 DNA reads as TGTGCCAGCAGTACCCGCGGCGGGTATGGCTACACCTTC. Translating it yields CASSTRGGYGYTF.

The chain uses TRBV7-2 and TRBJ2-3; TRBD2 agrees at 9 bases. The V and J ends lost 5 bases and 0 bases, in that order; junction bases with no gene match: 6. Per germline, CDR1 SGHTA and CDR2 FQGNSA. The CDR3 runs 16 residues. The CDR3 sequence is CASSLSGSISTDTQYF. In DNA, the CDR3 is TGTGCCAGCAGCCTTAGCGGGAGCATTAGCACAGATACGCAGTATTTT.

V and J are TRBV4-1 and TRBJ2-7; D is unclear. This CDR3 comprises 15 residues. V was pared by 1 base and J by 0 bases, with 10 bases between. The germline V gene has CDR1 MGHRA and CDR2 YSYEKL. CDR3 loop: CASSQVPGPSYEQYF. CDR3 in DNA: TGCGCCAGCAGCCAAGTGCCAGGCCCCTCCTACGAGCAGTACTTC.

The V call is TRBV5-4, the J call TRBJ2-1; 13 bases match TRBD2. The germline CDR1 and CDR2 sequences are SGHNT and YYREEE (reference sequence). This CDR3 comprises 15 residues. Trimming cost V 3 bases and J 7 bases; bases outside gene matches: 4. As DNA, the CDR3 is TGTGCCAGCAGCTCCAGGACTAGCGGGAGAAATGAGCAGTTCTTC. The encoded protein is CASSSRTSGRNEQFF.

This chain joins TRBV28 and TRBJ1-1, with D hard to call. V was pared by 3 bases and J by 1 base, with 9 bases between. CDR1 MDHEN and CDR2 SYDVKM come from the germline V gene. This CDR3 is built from 14 residues. In DNA form, the CDR3 reads TGTGCCAGCAGTTTCCGGTGGAGGAACACTGAAGCTTTCTTT. This sequence encodes CASSFRWRNTEAFF.